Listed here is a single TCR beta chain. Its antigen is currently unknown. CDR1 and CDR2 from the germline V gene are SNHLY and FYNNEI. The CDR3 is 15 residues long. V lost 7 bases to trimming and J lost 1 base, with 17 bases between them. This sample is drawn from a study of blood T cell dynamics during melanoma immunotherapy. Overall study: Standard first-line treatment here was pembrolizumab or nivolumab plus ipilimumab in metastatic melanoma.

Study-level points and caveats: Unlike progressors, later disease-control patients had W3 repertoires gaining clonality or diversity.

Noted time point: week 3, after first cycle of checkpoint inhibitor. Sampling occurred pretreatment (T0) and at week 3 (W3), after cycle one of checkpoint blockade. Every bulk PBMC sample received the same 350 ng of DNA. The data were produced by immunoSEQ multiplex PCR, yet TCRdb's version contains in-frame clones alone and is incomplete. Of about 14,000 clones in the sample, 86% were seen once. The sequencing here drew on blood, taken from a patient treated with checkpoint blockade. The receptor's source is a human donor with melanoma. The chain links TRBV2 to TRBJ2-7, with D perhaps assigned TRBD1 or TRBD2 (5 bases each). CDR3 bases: TGTGCCAGCACCCCATTTCGGGGCAAATCCTACGAGCAGTACTTC. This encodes CASTPFRGKSYEQYF.